This note documents a single TCR beta chain sequence. Its cognate antigen is unknown. The CDR3 has 15 amino acids. V dropped 7 bases and J dropped 0 bases, with 13 bases sitting between them. Germline V gives CDR1 MNHNS, CDR2 SASEGT. These data are taken from a study of identical twins. General study points: Low generation probability was overrepresented in out-of-frame alpha sequences shared by twins. With abundant cord blood beta clonotypes, insertions were fewer; memory repertoires showed no such pattern.

The authors used template switching to add a universal primer site and gave cDNA unique molecular identifiers. MiXCR, run by TCRdb on the 5' RACE reads, gives a single entry per CDR3 protein. The data contain some 690,000 distinct CDR3 sequences, around 21% of them singletons. The data were also submitted as part of a second study, on T cells expressing NK-cell markers.

This receptor was taken from a young woman in good health. The sample taken for sequencing was PBMCs. V gene TRBV6-1 combines with J gene TRBJ2-1, with D perhaps matching TRBD1 (6 bases). In DNA form, the CDR3 reads TGTGCCAGCACCCAAGGCAGGGGCTCCTACAATGAGCAGTTCTTC. Amino acid sequence: CASTQGRGSYNEQFF.